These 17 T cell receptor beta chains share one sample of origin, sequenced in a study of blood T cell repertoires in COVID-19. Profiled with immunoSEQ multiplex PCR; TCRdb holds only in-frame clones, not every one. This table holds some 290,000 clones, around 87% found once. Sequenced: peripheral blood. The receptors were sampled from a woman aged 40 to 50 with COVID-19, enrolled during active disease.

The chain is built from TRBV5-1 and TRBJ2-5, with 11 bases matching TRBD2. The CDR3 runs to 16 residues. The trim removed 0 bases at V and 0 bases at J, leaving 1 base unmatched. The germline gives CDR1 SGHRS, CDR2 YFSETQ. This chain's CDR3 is CASSLGTSGYQETQYF. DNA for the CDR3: TGCGCCAGCAGCTTGGGGACTAGCGGGTACCAAGAGACCCAGTACTTC.

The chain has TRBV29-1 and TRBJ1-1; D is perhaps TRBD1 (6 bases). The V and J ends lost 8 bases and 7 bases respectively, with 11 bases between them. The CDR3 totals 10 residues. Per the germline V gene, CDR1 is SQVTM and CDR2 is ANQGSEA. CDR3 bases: TGCAGCTTTACAGGGCATGAAGCTTTCTTT. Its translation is CSFTGHEAFF. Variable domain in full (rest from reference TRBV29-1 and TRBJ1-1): SAVISQKPSRDICQRGTSLTIQCQVDSQVTMMFWYRQQPGQSLTLIATANQGSEATYESGFVIDKFPISRPNLTFSTLTVSNMSPEDSSIYLCSFTGHEAFFGQGTRLTVV.

In DNA, the CDR3 is TGTGCCAGCAGCTCCTCGGGACAGACCTTTAGCAATCAGCCCCAGCATTTT. Encoded protein: CASSSSGQTFSNQPQHF. The chain is built from TRBV7-2 and TRBJ1-5, with TRBD1 matching over 7 bases. The germline CDR1 and CDR2 sequences are SGHTA and FQGNSA. V dropped 4 bases and J dropped 0; count of bases not matched to a gene: 9. The CDR3 runs 17 residues.

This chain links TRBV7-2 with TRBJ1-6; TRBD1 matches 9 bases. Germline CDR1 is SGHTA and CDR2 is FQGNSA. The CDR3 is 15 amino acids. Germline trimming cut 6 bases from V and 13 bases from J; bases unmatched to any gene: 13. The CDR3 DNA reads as TGTGCCAGCAGTCCCCCCCGGGACAGGGTTTCTCCCCTCCACTTT. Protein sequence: CASSPPRDRVSPLHF. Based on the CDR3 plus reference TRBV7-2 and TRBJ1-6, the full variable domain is GAGVSQSPSNKVTEKGKDVELRCDPISGHTALYWYRQSLGQGLEFLIYFQGNSAPDKSGLPSDRFSAERTGGSVSTLTIQRTQQEDSAVYLCASSPPRDRVSPLHFGNGTRLTVT.

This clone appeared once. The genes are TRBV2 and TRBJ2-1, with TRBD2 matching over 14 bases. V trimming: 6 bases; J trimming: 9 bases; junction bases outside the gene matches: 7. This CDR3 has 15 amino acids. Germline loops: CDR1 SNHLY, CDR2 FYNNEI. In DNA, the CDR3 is TGTGCCAGCAGGGCGACTAGCGGGGGGGCGGCTGAGCAGTTCTTC. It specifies CASRATSGGAAEQFF.

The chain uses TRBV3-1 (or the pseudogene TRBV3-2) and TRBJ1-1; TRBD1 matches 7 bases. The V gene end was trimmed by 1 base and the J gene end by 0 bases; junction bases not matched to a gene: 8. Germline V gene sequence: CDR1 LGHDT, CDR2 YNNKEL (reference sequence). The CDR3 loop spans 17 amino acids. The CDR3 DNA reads TGTGCCAGCAGCCAAGCGAGCAGGGGGGTGCTGAACACTGAAGCTTTCTTT. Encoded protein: CASSQASRGVLNTEAFF.

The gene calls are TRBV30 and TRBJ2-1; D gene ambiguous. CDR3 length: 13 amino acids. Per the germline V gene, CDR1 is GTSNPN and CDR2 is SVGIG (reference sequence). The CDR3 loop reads CSARYRSYNEQFF. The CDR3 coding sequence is TGTTCGGCGCGGTACCGCTCCTACAATGAGCAGTTCTTC.

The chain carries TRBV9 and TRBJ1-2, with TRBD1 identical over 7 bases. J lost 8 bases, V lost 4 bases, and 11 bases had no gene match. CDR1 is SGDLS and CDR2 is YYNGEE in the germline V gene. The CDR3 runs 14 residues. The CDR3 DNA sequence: TGTGCCAGCAGCCCTATAGGGGGACAGAGGGGCTACACCTTC. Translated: CASSPIGGQRGYTF.

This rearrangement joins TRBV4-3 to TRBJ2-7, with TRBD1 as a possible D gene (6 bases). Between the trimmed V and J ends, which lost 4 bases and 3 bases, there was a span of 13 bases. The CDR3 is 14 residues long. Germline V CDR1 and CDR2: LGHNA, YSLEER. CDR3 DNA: TGCGCCAGCAGCCCCGGACAGACAGACTACGAGCAGTACTTC. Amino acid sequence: CASSPGQTDYEQYF.

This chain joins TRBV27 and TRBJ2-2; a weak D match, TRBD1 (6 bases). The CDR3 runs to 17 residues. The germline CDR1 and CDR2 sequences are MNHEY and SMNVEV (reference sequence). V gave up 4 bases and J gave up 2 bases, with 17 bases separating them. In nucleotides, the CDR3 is TGTGCCAGCAGTTGGGGGCGGTGGCAAGGTAACACCGGGGAGCTGTTTTTT. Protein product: CASSWGRWQGNTGELFF.

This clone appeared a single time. CDR3 protein: CASSLGAGDIQYF. The DNA for the CDR3 is TGCGCCAGCAGCTTGGGGGCGGGAGACATTCAGTACTTC. The V gene is TRBV5-1, the J gene TRBJ2-4; 7 nucleotides line up with TRBD2. The junction had 2 bases not matched to a gene; V was cut back by 0 bases and J by 8 bases. The CDR3 totals 13 residues. Germline CDR1 reads SGHRS; CDR2 reads YFSETQ.

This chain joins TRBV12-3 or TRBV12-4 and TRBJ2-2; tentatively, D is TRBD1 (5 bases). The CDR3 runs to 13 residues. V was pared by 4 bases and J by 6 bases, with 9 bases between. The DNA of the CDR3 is TGTGCCAGCAGTTCAACGACAGCCGGGGAGCTGTTTTTT. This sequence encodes CASSSTTAGELFF.

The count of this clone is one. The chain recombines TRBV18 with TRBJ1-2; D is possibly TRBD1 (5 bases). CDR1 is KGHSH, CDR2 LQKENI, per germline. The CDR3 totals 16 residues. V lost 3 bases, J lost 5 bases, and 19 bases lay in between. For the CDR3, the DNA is TGTGCCAGCTCACCCGCCGCGGGGGTTAAAGGGTATGGCTACACCTTC. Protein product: CASSPAAGVKGYGYTF.

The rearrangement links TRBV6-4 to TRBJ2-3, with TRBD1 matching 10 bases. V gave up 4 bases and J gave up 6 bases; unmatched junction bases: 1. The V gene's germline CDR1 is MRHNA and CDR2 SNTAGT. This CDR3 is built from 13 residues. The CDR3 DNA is TGTGCCAGCAGTGGGACAGGGGGTGATACGCAGTATTTT. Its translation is CASSGTGGDTQYF.

CDR3 in amino acids: CASSLSTGNTEAFF. As DNA, the CDR3 is TGTGCCAGCAGCTTGAGCACCGGGAACACTGAAGCTTTCTTT. This rearrangement joins TRBV7-2 to TRBJ1-1, with no clear D. The CDR3 covers 14 residues. CDR1 is SGHTA and CDR2 is FQGNSA in the germline V gene. Trimming pared 3 bases from V and 1 base from J, leaving 9 bases between.

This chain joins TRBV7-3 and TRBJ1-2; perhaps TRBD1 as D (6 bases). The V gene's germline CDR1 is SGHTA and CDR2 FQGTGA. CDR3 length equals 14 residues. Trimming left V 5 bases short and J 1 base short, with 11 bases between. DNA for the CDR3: TGTGCCAGCAGCCAGGGGTATGATAACTATGGCTACACCTTC. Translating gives CASSQGYDNYGYTF.

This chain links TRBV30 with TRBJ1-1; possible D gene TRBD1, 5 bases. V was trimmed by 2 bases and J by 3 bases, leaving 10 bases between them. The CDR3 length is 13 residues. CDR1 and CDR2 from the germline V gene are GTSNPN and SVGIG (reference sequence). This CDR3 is CAWSSGGDTEAFF. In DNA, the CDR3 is TGTGCCTGGAGTTCTGGGGGGGACACTGAAGCTTTCTTT.